This T cell receptor (beta chain) was documented in a study of CD8 T cells in ankylosing spondylitis. Study-level findings and limits: Matched synovial fluid from ankylosing spondylitis patients was reported to be enriched for disease-linked clones.

One entry per CDR3 protein results from TCRdb running MiXCR on the 5' RACE reads. The repertoire holds about 360,000 distinct CDR3 sequences, 20% seen once, with around 13% in the top ten. Notes on this clonotype: Its antigen is not identified.

V lost 4 bases and J lost 4; bases outside the gene matches: 4. The length of the CDR3 is 15 residues. Germline V gives CDR1 SGHAT, CDR2 FQNNGV. The receptor was isolated from a male donor with ankylosing spondylitis or in good health (not recorded which). This chain links TRBV11-2 with TRBJ2-1; 10 positions match TRBD2. Source material: blood, either unsorted or a sorted T cell fraction (not recorded which). CDR3 region: CASSYGLAVYNEQFF. For the CDR3, the DNA is TGTGCCAGCAGCTACGGACTAGCGGTATACAATGAGCAGTTCTTC.